This TCR beta chain derives from a study of OX40 agonist ivuxolimab in advanced cancers. Study-wide context: Ivuxolimab was an agonistic, fully human IgG2 monoclonal antibody directed against OX40 (CD134), a costimulatory receptor. The point of sequencing TCRbeta in the periphery was to test whether ivuxolimab changed TCR sequence diversity and drove clonal T-cell expansion. The dose-escalation cohort was roughly 80% male with a mean age of around 64 years, ranging from about 20 to 85. Patients were allowed to have had prior anti-PD-1, anti-PD-L1 or anti-CTLA-4 therapy, and 40% of the dose-escalation patients had previously received checkpoint inhibitors. The paper covers the monotherapy dose-escalation part of the phase I ivuxolimab trial, which included N = 52 patients. Intravenous ivuxolimab was administered to patients every 2 weeks at six dose levels: 0.01, 0.1, 0.3, 1.5, 3 and 10 mg/kg. Partial responses were achieved by three dose-escalation patients, of whom one had hepatocellular carcinoma and two had cutaneous melanoma. Among the approximately 50 dose-escalation patients, about 20 had hepatocellular carcinoma, 15 melanoma, 9 renal cell carcinoma and 9 head and neck cancer. Broader findings and caveats from the paper: At doses of 0.1 to 3.0 mg/kg, clonal expansion of both CD4+ and CD8+ blood T cells was observed from baseline to week 6. In the 0.1-3.0 mg/kg groups, partial responders had among the lowest normalized peripheral clonal expansion, particularly in CD8+ T cells. Low levels of normalized T-cell clonal expansion were also seen in some patients who did not respond. Antigen specificity was not determined for the clonally expanded peripheral T cells. After ivuxolimab, CD8+ T cells had more expanded clones than CD4+ T cells on average.

V is clipped by 0 bases and J by 4 bases, and the sequence between their germline boundaries is 19 bases long. The CDR3 starts with the cysteine, ends with the phenylalanine, and has 17 residues. Only the CDR3 portion is preserved as DNA: 51 bases, with reading frame beginning at the first base. The CDR1 and CDR2 encoded by the germline V gene are SGDLS and YYNGEE. Concerning this clone: The clone's antigen remains unknown. Base qualities are not at hand, and no much larger clone is one base apart.

To sequence the TCRbeta CDR3 region, genomic DNA was isolated from the sorted cells. The immunoSEQ Assay was used to sequence the TCRbeta CDR3 regions. TCRdb carries this immuneACCESS record with in-frame sequences only. Its versions omit some clonotypes, under half of them owing to an unresolved V gene in the studies checked, with the rest unexplained. A total of some 99,000 clones appear in this sample, about 80% of them only once. The ten largest account for more than 1.1% of the sample. Patients with autoimmune disease history or receiving systemic immunosuppression were excluded from the trial. Peripheral blood for TCR sequencing was drawn from every dose cohort at baseline, at cycle 4 day 1 and at cycle 7 day 1. The samples were taken from a phase I, first-in-human, multicenter, open-label dose-escalation trial of ivuxolimab. The trial enrolled adults with locally advanced or metastatic head and neck squamous cell, hepatocellular, melanoma or renal cell carcinoma. Before TCR sequencing, CD4+ T cells and CD8+ T cells were sorted from peripheral blood as separate populations.

The clonotype originates from an adult with an advanced solid tumor such as melanoma, head and neck, liver or kidney cancer. The V and J segments used are TRBV9 and TRBJ1-1; tentative D gene TRBD1, with 5 bases matching. The sequencing here drew on CD4+ or CD8+ T cells sorted from blood, taken in a trial of the OX40 agonist ivuxolimab. CDR3 protein: CASSVGFTGLRSTEAFF. The bases are TGTGCCAGCAGCGTAGGTTTTACGGGGCTTCGAAGCACTGAAGCTTTCTTT. Beyond the CDR3, the reference TRBV9 and TRBJ1-1 genes provide the residues; the full variable domain reads: DSGVTQTPKHLITATGQRVTLRCSPRSGDLSVYWYQQSLDQGLQFLIQYYNGEERAKGNILERFSAQQFPDLHSELNLSSLELGDSALYFCASSVGFTGLRSTEAFFGQGTRLTVV.